This T cell receptor (beta chain) comes out of a study of cytomegalovirus exposure and HLA in healthy donors (TCRdb year 2017). For the study in its entirety: An earlier analysis of about 530 of the donors reported around 280 Gb of sequence data and 117 million unique TCR beta sequences obtained from around 170 million T cells. The study used immunosequencing to profile the T cell repertoires of more than 650 subjects and linked those repertoires to cytomegalovirus serostatus. Among the approximately 430 genotyped donors, more than 70% belonged to the genetic ancestry cluster associated with self-reported Caucasian donors. On average, about 240,000 unique TCR beta nucleotide sequences were sequenced per donor among a few hundred genotyped donors of the cohort, with roughly 20% of those sequences being non-productive. Donor age, sex, ethnicity and CMV serostatus were compiled together with the repertoire data. Along with the roughly 700-subject first cohort, a separate validation cohort of roughly 110 different subjects was used. Rather than using new phenotypic data, the later analysis identified candidate immune exposures from TCR beta sequences and from how often those sequences occurred across donors. The number of typed donors differed by locus: about 629-630 for A, B, C, DRB1 and DQB1; approximately 520 for DQA1; 606 for DPA1; and about 470 for DPB1. Because of strong linkage in the cohort, a few DR-DQ haplotypes were treated as single units for association and clustering. To predict cytomegalovirus infection status, the study combined high-throughput TCR immunosequencing, statistical association of individual TCRs with disease status, and machine learning. To study patterns of TCR occurrence, a later analysis re-analyzed previously published TCR beta repertoires from just over 650 donors and added high-resolution HLA genotyping. In an earlier analysis of about 590 of the donors, high-throughput TCR beta sequencing was used to judge whether each TCR beta V gene segment behaved as functional or pseudogenic. HLA typing included class I and class II loci at four-digit resolution. An early release covering about 600 HLA-typed donors comprised approximately 300 gigabases of sequencing data and around 85 million unique TCR sequences. In a later genetic analysis, genome-wide SNP genotypes for about 55% of the roughly 700 donors were used, and that subset was treated as a discovery cohort. The study aimed to test whether cataloging public T cell receptors could reveal signatures of past pathogen exposure. Every discovery cohort repertoire had been produced on one sequencing platform.

The cohort comprised more than 550 healthy bone marrow donors. Cohort members were all nominally healthy when sampled, although unrecorded immune exposures were likely present. The donor tested CMV seropositive and was one of the 289 seropositive cohort members. Every donor gave a peripheral blood sample, and the peripheral blood mononuclear cells from that sample were used for TCR beta sequencing. Genomic DNA extraction from the blood cell samples was performed with the Qiagen DNeasy Blood Extraction Kit. V is reduced by 10 bases and J by 1 base, leaving a spacing of 10 bases between them. CDR1 and CDR2 (ENHRY, SYGVKD) derive from the germline V gene. The CDR3 starts with the cysteine, ends with the phenylalanine, and has 12 residues. The only DNA kept is the CDR3, 36 bases in frame from the first base. This clone showed up just a few times. The target of this receptor is not known. No much larger clone exists at a distance of one base, and base qualities are not known.

The library came from the immunoSEQ multiplex PCR assay. The multiplex PCR relied on a mix of 60 forward primers for TCR Vbeta segments and 13 reverse primers for TCR Jbeta segments. A multiplex PCR assay on genomic DNA amplified the CDR3 region of rearranged TCR beta genes. Amplified TCR beta libraries were sequenced as 87-base-pair reads on the Illumina HiSeq System. Per the original workflow: A later analysis counted about 76 million unique TCR beta chains across the 666 repertoires, and about 10 million of these chains were shared by at least two donors. A nearest-neighbor algorithm error-corrected the raw reads and collapsed the reads into unique sequences, merging closely related sequences to remove PCR and sequencing errors. Alignment of CDR3 sequences to IMGT reference sequences was used to assign V, D and J gene segments. For a sequence to be retained, a match of at least six nucleotides was required to both a V gene segment and a J gene segment. Rearrangements were called productive when the CDR3 lacked stop codons and stayed in frame with V and J; all others were non-productive. CDR3 was defined according to IMGT convention as the region running from the second conserved V-encoded cysteine to the conserved J-encoded phenylalanine. In an earlier analysis of around 600 of the donors, sequences lacking an unambiguous match to a single V gene segment were excluded. In an earlier analysis of 450 to 750 of the donors, a V segment was called functional when productive rearrangements were above 56.7%, and segregating when the standard deviation between donors exceeded 5%. A statistical classification framework was developed to diagnose cytomegalovirus status using the catalog of TCR beta chain sequences. In a later analysis, V and J genes were assigned by comparing TCR nucleotide sequences against IMGT/GENE-DB human TR gene sequences. The TCRdist pipeline was used in a later analysis to assign CDR3 sequences and most-parsimonious VDJ recombination scenarios. In a later analysis, each TCR beta chain was defined by its CDR3 amino acid sequence together with its V-gene family, and reads lacking a unique V-gene family were excluded. To address suspected cross-contamination and a sequencing artifact, a later analysis removed 592 highly shared, low-generation-probability nucleotide sequences. In a later analysis, a clonal expansion index was calculated for each public chain from normalized within-repertoire ranks of inferred template counts. In a later analysis, generation probabilities were computed with a VDJ recombination model fitted to out-of-frame rearrangements, and the resulting probabilities were checked against IGoR. In a later analysis, TCR-TCR, TCR-HLA and TCR-CMV co-occurrence was scored with hypergeometric tests, and a repertoire-size bias correction was applied to TCR pairs. In a later analysis, false discovery rates were estimated by permuting HLA or CMV assignments 20 times. In a later analysis, co-occurring TCRs were grouped with DBSCAN, and TCRdist sequence similarity was added when clustering was performed within HLA-allele-positive subsets. Repertoires with fewer than 30,000 or more than 120,000 public chains, plus five repertoires with anomalous nucleotide sharing, were excluded from co-occurrence clustering. The table comes from immuneACCESS by way of TCRdb, which keeps in-frame sequences with V and J called. Part of the clones is missing from these tables; in studies checked, under half for an unresolved V gene and the rest for unknown reasons. V and J calls and clone size are as listed in that table; D and trimming were resolved from the DNA. Across this sample there are about 200,000 clones, with around 82% seen only once. Approximately 1.8% of the sample comes from the top ten.

General findings and caveats noted by the study authors: This cohort had only TCR beta chains sequenced, and the lack of alpha or paired-chain data limited which features could be detected. According to a later analysis, parvovirus B19, influenza, CMV and Epstein-Barr virus appeared linked to several top co-occurrence clusters. Because counts were too low, 15 to 20 rarely observed V segments, including chromosome 9 orphons, were left out of the earlier analysis of approximately 580 of the donors. In both the original and validation cohorts, the classifier was reported to diagnose cytomegalovirus status with high specificity and sensitivity. A cluster of highly shared sequence variants was judged likely to be a technical artifact of the sequencing pipeline. The only immune exposure information available for the cohort was CMV serostatus. Roughly uniform sequencing depth across donors was assumed in presence/absence analyses, although this assumption may not hold. V-gene and J-gene trimming of TCR beta chains was associated with a missense DCLRE1C variant in a later genetic analysis, and the association was replicated in an independent cohort. While some public TCRs were present in many individuals, most TCR sequences turned up only very rarely across donors. Because the 87-base-pair reads could not distinguish some IMGT-functional V segments, including TRBV6-2 and TRBV6-3, those segments were excluded. A later analysis found that most CMV-associated TCR beta chains appeared HLA-restricted, with HLA associations seemingly driven largely by CMV exposure. The authors suggested that the approach could potentially be generalized to other disease states and immunological phenotypes. Because some donors lacked HLA typing at each locus, the association tests relied only on the typed subset. In an earlier analysis of around 600 of the donors, most TCR beta V segments were observed in productive rearrangements about 87% or about 30% of the time, broadly matching IMGT annotations. Specific HLA alleles were associated with 18,000 or so TCR beta sequences at a false discovery rate of 0.05 in a later analysis. Assigning TCR associations to individual alleles was difficult when HLA alleles, especially DR and DQ, strongly co-occurred. In a later analysis, TCR association rates were found to vary across HLA loci, with the most associated TCRs seen for DRB1 alleles and the fewest for HLA-C alleles. The study gave a list of more than 150 TCR beta chains associated with cytomegalovirus. In a later analysis, HLA-associated TCR beta chains were found to be more clonally expanded and to have lower generation probabilities than equally common non-associated chains. In a later genetic analysis, fewer N-insertions in productive TCRs were reported among donors in an Asian-associated ancestry cluster than the roughly 710-donor mean. A further reported finding was that TCR beta sequences accurately predicted the HLA-A and HLA-B alleles for most subjects in the first cohort. In vitro tests confirmed that a few of the cytomegalovirus-associated TCR beta chains recognize cytomegalovirus antigens. Linkage disequilibrium might explain the correlated functional status among segregating V segments, but an unknown experimental factor could not be ruled out.

Sequences were obtained from PBMCs. The TCR originated in a middle-aged man in good health and CMV-seropositive. The chain employs TRBV10-3 and TRBJ1-1; no D gene can be assigned with confidence. The CDR3 reads as follows: CATGGGNTEAFF. The nucleotides are TGTGCCACCGGAGGAGGGAACACTGAAGCTTTCTTT.